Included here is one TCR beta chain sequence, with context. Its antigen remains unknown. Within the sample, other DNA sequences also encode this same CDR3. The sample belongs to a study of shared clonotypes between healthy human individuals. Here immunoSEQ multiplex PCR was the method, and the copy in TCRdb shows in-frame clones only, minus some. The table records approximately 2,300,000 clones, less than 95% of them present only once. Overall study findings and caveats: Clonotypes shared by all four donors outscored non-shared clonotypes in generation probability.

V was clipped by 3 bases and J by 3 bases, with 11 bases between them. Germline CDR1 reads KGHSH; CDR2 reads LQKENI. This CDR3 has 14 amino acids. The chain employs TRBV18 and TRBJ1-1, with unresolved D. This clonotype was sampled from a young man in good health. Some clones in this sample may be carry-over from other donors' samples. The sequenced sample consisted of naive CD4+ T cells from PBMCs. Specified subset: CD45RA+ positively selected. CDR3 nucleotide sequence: TGTGCCAGCTCACCCACACGGGGTGACACTGAAGCTTTCTTT. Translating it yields CASSPTRGDTEAFF.